The clone carrying this T cell receptor beta chain was recorded a few times. Its antigen is unidentified. The V gene's germline CDR1 is GTSNPN and CDR2 SVGIG (reference sequence). V gave up 5 bases and J gave up 4 bases; unmatched junction bases: 7. The CDR3 covers 15 residues. The authors reverse transcribed all of the isolated RNA, so sequencing captured expressed TCRB transcripts. The assay was immunoSEQ multiplex PCR, and TCRdb's table has in-frame clones only and misses some. Among about 160,000 clones listed, less than 9.5% were seen once. It was via CD45RO/CCR7/CD25/CD127/CD95/CD27 that CD4+ naive, central memory, regulatory and stem cell-like memory cells were sorted. This specimen belongs to a study of beta chain features in type 1 diabetes. General study findings and limits: The question of HLA type influencing TCRB rearrangement was one that remained unresolved here. In every one of the four CD4+ subsets, TCRB CDR3s were moderately but significantly shorter in Type 1 diabetes patients.

This receptor was taken from a woman aged 40 to 50 with type 1 diabetes. The sample consisted of central memory CD4+ T cells from blood. V and J are TRBV30 and TRBJ2-1, with TRBD2 identical over 11 bases. This chain's CDR3 is CAWGGSSGRYNEQFF. DNA of the CDR3: TGTGCCTGGGGGGGCTCTAGCGGGAGGTACAATGAGCAGTTCTTC.